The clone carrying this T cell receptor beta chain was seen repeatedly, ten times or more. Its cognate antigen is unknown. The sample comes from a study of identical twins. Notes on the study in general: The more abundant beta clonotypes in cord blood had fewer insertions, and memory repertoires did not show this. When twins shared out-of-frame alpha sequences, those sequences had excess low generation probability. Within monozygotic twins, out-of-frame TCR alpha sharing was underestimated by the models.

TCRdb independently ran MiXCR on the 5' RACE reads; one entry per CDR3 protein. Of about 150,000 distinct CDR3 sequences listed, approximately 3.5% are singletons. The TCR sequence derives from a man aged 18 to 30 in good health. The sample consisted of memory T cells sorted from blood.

CDR3 in DNA: TGTGCCACCAGTGACGACAGGGCTCCAACGCAGTATTTT. Its protein is CATSDDRAPTQYF. V and J are TRBV24-1 and TRBJ2-3, with 7 bases matching TRBD1. Germline V gene lookup returns CDR1 KGHDR and CDR2 SFDVKD. CDR3 length: 13 amino acids. The J segment lost 9 bases and the V segment lost 4 bases, leaving 6 bases of the junction unmatched.